This T cell receptor beta chain was identified during a study of blood T cell repertoires in COVID-19. Study background: PBMCs, B-cell-depleted T cells, or T cells provided the cDNA or gDNA that made up the material.

Germline CDR1 and CDR2: SNHLY and FYNNEI. This CDR3 has 14 amino acids. The trim removed 5 bases at V and 3 bases at J, leaving 3 bases unmatched. Participants came from roughly 25 US areas, aged about 18 to 89 years. Original handling: Amplified reference gene primers provided the basis for estimating nucleated cell counts. Repertoires were generated with immunoSEQ multiplex PCR, while TCRdb's copy carries only in-frame clones and drops some. From that table come the V and J calls and clone size; the DNA was used to work out D and trimming. The sample has approximately 300,000 clones; roughly nine tenths are singletons.

The sequence came from a man aged 55 to 69 who had recovered from COVID-19. Sequencing was performed on PBMCs or T cells enriched from blood (not recorded which). The V and J genes are TRBV2 and TRBJ2-5, with TRBD2 matching over 10 bases. The CDR3 is CASSHGLAEETQYF. The CDR3 bases are TGTGCCAGCAGTCACGGACTAGCGGAAGAGACCCAGTACTTC.